These T cell receptor beta chains were read from a single sample in a study of OX40 agonist ivuxolimab in advanced cancers. TCRdb's copy holds only in-frame clones and misses some; the assay was immunoSEQ multiplex PCR. The sample lists just under 65,000 clones, about 90% seen once, with approximately 5% in the top ten. Sequences were derived from CD4+ or CD8+ T cells sorted from blood, sampled in a trial of the OX40 agonist ivuxolimab. The receptors come from an adult with an advanced solid tumor such as melanoma, head and neck, liver or kidney cancer. Both conserved end residues are part of each CDR3. Fields, in order: V gene, J gene, D gene, clone size, CDR3 DNA, CDR3 protein. A D gene is named only where the DNA matches it firmly. Only part of the rows carry a size: once, few, many, or a class if the clone is expanded.

V gene: TRBV28; J gene: TRBJ2-5; D gene: -; clone size: -; CDR3 DNA: TGTGCCAGCAGTTTACCCCGGGACGCGGAGACCCAGTACTTC; CDR3 protein: CASSLPRDAETQYF
V gene: TRBV7-6; J gene: TRBJ2-5; D gene: -; clone size: -; CDR3 DNA: TGTGCCAGCAGCTTAGATTCCTACAAGGGGACCCAGTACTTC; CDR3 protein: CASSLDSYKGTQYF
V gene: TRBV28; J gene: TRBJ1-4; D gene: -; clone size: -; CDR3 DNA: TGTGCCAGCAGTCCCCCGGGGGAAAAACTGTTTTTT; CDR3 protein: CASSPPGEKLFF
V gene: TRBV28; J gene: TRBJ2-1; D gene: TRBD2; clone size: -; CDR3 DNA: TGTGCCAGCAGTCCCGGGGTAGCGGGCTTAAATGAGCAGTTCTTC; CDR3 protein: CASSPGVAGLNEQFF
V gene: TRBV28; J gene: TRBJ1-4; D gene: -; clone size: -; CDR3 DNA: TGTGCCACCAGCCCGGGGGGAGAACGTGAAAAACTGTTTTTT; CDR3 protein: CATSPGGEREKLFF
V gene: TRBV5-6; J gene: TRBJ2-1; D gene: -; clone size: -; CDR3 DNA: TGTGCCAGCAGCCTGCTAGCGCCCCTTTACAATGAGCAGTTCTTC; CDR3 protein: CASSLLAPLYNEQFF
V gene: TRBV28; J gene: TRBJ2-6; D gene: -; clone size: -; CDR3 DNA: TGTGCCAGCGGGGTTTTGACTGGGGCCAACGTCCTGACTTTC; CDR3 protein: CASGVLTGANVLTF
V gene: TRBV29-1; J gene: TRBJ1-4; D gene: -; clone size: few; CDR3 DNA: TGCAGCGTTGTATTCTCAGGTGAAAAACTGTTTTTT; CDR3 protein: CSVVFSGEKLFF
V gene: TRBV10-3; J gene: TRBJ1-6; D gene: -; clone size: -; CDR3 DNA: TGTGCCATCAGTGAGACAGGGAGCAATTCACCCCTCCACTTT; CDR3 protein: CAISETGSNSPLHF
V gene: TRBV25-1; J gene: TRBJ1-5; D gene: -; clone size: -; CDR3 DNA: TGTGCCAGCAGTAGGGACTGGGGTCAGCCCCAGCATTTT; CDR3 protein: CASSRDWGQPQHF
V gene: TRBV10-3; J gene: TRBJ2-5; D gene: TRBD2; clone size: -; CDR3 DNA: TGTGCCACCGGGACTAGGGAGACCCAGTACTTC; CDR3 protein: CATGTRETQYF
V gene: TRBV7-8; J gene: TRBJ2-7; D gene: -; clone size: -; CDR3 DNA: TGTGCCAGCAGCCGAGTGTTGGCCACGAGCTCCTACGAGCAGTACTTC; CDR3 protein: CASSRVLATSSYEQYF
V gene: TRBV4-2; J gene: TRBJ2-7; D gene: -; clone size: -; CDR3 DNA: TGTGCCAGCAGCCCGGGTGGCTACGAGCAGTACTTC; CDR3 protein: CASSPGGYEQYF